The clone carrying this TCR beta chain occurred many times. TCRdb ran MiXCR on the PCR reads. The data contain 35,000 to 50,000 clones, less than 4.5% of them seen just once; the ten biggest clones take up about a tenth. These data come from a study of metastatic and nonmetastatic thyroid tumors. Patients were all untreated before their thyroid surgery. The specimen was blood. The TCR was taken from a female donor with papillary thyroid cancer or a benign thyroid nodule (not recorded which). Some clones in this sample may be carry-over from other donors' samples.

In nucleotides, the CDR3 is TGTGCCAGCAGTGCCGGGACGGCCTATTCACCCCTCCACTTT. Amino acids: CASSAGTAYSPLHF. This chain links TRBV28 with TRBJ1-6; TRBD1 is a possible D gene (5 bases). Germline loops: CDR1 MDHEN, CDR2 SYDVKM. The CDR3 has 14 residues. Trimming cost V 5 bases and J 8 bases, with 13 bases left between them. The variable domain in full, with the rest retrieved from reference TRBV28 and TRBJ1-6, is DVKVTQSSRYLVKRTGEKVFLECVQDMDHENMFWYRQDPGLGLRLIYFSYDVKMKEKGDIPEGYSVSREKKERFSLILESASTNQTSMYLCASSAGTAYSPLHFGNGTRLTVT.